Each of the 22 T cell receptor beta chains below was sequenced from the same sample in a study of T cells after yellow fever vaccination. TCRdb processed the 5' RACE reads anew with MiXCR; each CDR3 protein has one entry. The sample holds about 320,000 distinct CDR3 sequences, around 11% seen once. The material sequenced was CD4+ T cells sorted from PBMCs, taken 45 days after the yellow fever booster vaccination. These receptors were obtained from a man between 18 and 29 years old who received the YFV17D yellow fever vaccine.

The V gene is TRBV12-3 or TRBV12-4, the J gene TRBJ2-3; 8 nucleotides agree with TRBD1. This CDR3 is 14 amino acids long. V dropped 8 bases and J dropped 5; count of bases not matched to a gene: 9. The chain's CDR3 is CASGPGQAQDTQYF. The CDR3 coding sequence is TGTGCCAGCGGACCGGGACAGGCACAAGATACGCAGTATTTT.

This clonotype was seen only a few times. This chain joins TRBV7-2 and TRBJ2-2; 7 bases are shared with TRBD2. With 5 bases clipped from V and 3 bases from J, the junction kept 9 bases outside the gene matches. CDR1 SGHTA and CDR2 FQGNSA come from the germline V gene. The CDR3 sequence is 16 residues long. CDR3 loop: CASSPLPAGYTGELFF. CDR3 in DNA: TGTGCCAGCAGCCCCCTTCCAGCGGGGTACACCGGGGAGCTGTTTTTT.

In its sample, this clonotype was seen a few times. This chain joins TRBV7-9 and TRBJ2-6; D is uncertain. V gave up 10 bases and J gave up 0 bases, with 7 bases separating them. In germline, CDR1 is SEHNR, CDR2 FQNEAQ (reference sequence). The CDR3 spans 13 residues. CDR3 in amino acids: CATSSSGANVLTF. CDR3 coding DNA: TGTGCCACCTCTAGCTCTGGGGCCAACGTCCTGACTTTC. Variable domain in full (rest from reference TRBV7-9 and TRBJ2-6): DTGVSQNPRHKITKRGQNVTFRCDPISEHNRLYWYRQTLGQGPEFLTYFQNEAQLEKSRLLSDRFSAERPKGSFSTLEIQRTEQGDSAMYLCATSSSGANVLTFGAGSRLTVL.

Only a few counts were recorded for this clonotype. This rearrangement joins TRBV6-2 or TRBV6-3 to TRBJ2-1; tentatively, D is TRBD1 (5 bases). This CDR3 is built from 15 residues. The V gene lost 6 bases and the J gene lost 2 bases, with 14 bases spanning the gap. From germline, CDR1 is MNHEY and CDR2 SVGEGT. The CDR3 here is CASRRTGRAYNEQFF. Written as DNA, the CDR3 is TGTGCCAGCAGACGTACAGGACGAGCCTACAATGAGCAGTTCTTC.

V usage is TRBV4-1 and J usage is TRBJ2-3; TRBD2 matches at 8 bases. The CDR3 runs to 16 residues. Germline-derived CDR1 and CDR2 are MGHRA and YSYEKL. With V trimmed by 0 bases and J by 1 base, 3 bases remained unmatched. DNA for the CDR3: TGCGCCAGCAGCCAAGATACCGGGGGGGGCACAGATACGCAGTATTTT. Translating it yields CASSQDTGGGTDTQYF.

The sample holds many counts of this clonotype. The chain employs TRBV18 and TRBJ1-3, with D possibly being TRBD1 (6 bases). The CDR3 extends over 15 amino acids. The V gene lost 3 bases and the J gene lost 0 bases, with 9 bases spanning the gap. Germline CDR1 KGHSH, CDR2 LQKENI. CDR3 bases: TGTGCCAGCTCACCCTGGACAGACTCTGGAAACACCATATATTTT. Translating gives CASSPWTDSGNTIYF.

This clonotype has only a few counts. The V gene is TRBV29-1, the J gene TRBJ1-2, with unresolved D. Between the trimmed V and J ends, which lost 0 bases and 8 bases, there was a span of 10 bases. The germline V gene encodes CDR1 SQVTM and CDR2 ANQGSEA. The CDR3 covers 12 residues. The CDR3 region is CSVEEWAWGYTF. The CDR3 coding sequence is TGCAGCGTTGAAGAGTGGGCTTGGGGCTACACCTTC. Together with reference TRBV29-1 and TRBJ1-2, the CDR3 gives the full variable domain: SAVISQKPSRDICQRGTSLTIQCQVDSQVTMMFWYRQQPGQSLTLIATANQGSEATYESGFVIDKFPISRPNLTFSTLTVSNMSPEDSSIYLCSVEEWAWGYTFGSGTRLTVV.

V and J are TRBV7-2 and TRBJ2-5, with D perhaps being TRBD1 or TRBD2 (6 bases each). CDR3 size: 14 residues. Germline CDR1 SGHTA, CDR2 FQGNSA. V was cut by 3 bases and J by 2 bases, with 10 bases left in between. The CDR3 region is CASSFRGGQETQYF. DNA of the CDR3: TGTGCCAGCAGCTTCAGGGGAGGTCAAGAGACCCAGTACTTC.

This clonotype has a handful of counts. V is TRBV6-6 and J is TRBJ1-2; D unresolved. In germline, CDR1 is MNHNY, CDR2 SVGAGI (reference sequence). The V end was cut by 6 bases, the J end by 3 bases, with 11 bases between. The CDR3 loop spans 13 amino acids. CDR3 residues: CASSTGGHYGYTF. The CDR3 DNA sequence: TGTGCCAGCAGCACGGGTGGGCACTATGGCTACACCTTC.

This clonotype has more than one count but fewer than ten. V usage is TRBV6-5 and J usage is TRBJ2-1, with 13 positions matching TRBD2. After removal of 2 bases from V and 6 bases from J, the junction contained 4 bases not matched to a gene. CDR1 and CDR2 (germline): MNHEY, SVGAGI. The length of the CDR3 is 16 residues. The CDR3 sequence: CASSYKGLAGRNEQFF. Written as DNA, the CDR3 is TGTGCCAGCAGTTACAAGGGACTAGCGGGACGCAATGAGCAGTTCTTC.

This clonotype was observed a handful of times. The chain uses TRBV18 and TRBJ1-5; D ambiguous. The CDR3 covers 13 residues. Trimming removed 6 bases at V and 5 bases at J, with 11 bases between. Germline CDR1 and CDR2: KGHSH and LQKENI. The CDR3 region has the DNA TGTGCCAGCTCCAATAGTAGGGATCAGCCCCAGCATTTT. Translation gives CASSNSRDQPQHF.

This clonotype has a handful of counts. The J gene is TRBJ2-3, the V gene TRBV20-1; a possible D gene is TRBD2 (5 bases). CDR3 length equals 15 residues. V lost 5 bases to trimming and J lost 0 bases, with 15 bases between them. The germline V gene has CDR1 DFQATT and CDR2 SNEGSKA (reference sequence). DNA of the CDR3: TGCAGTGCTCCCGTCGTGAGGAGGAGCACAGATACGCAGTATTTT. This encodes CSAPVVRRSTDTQYF.

This chain joins TRBV20-1 and TRBJ2-3, with 11 bases that match TRBD2. V shed 0 bases and J 1 base; nucleotides not matched to a gene: 6. CDR1 is DFQATT, CDR2 SNEGSKA, per germline (reference sequence). The CDR3 extends over 17 amino acids. The CDR3 here is CSARDHLAGGRTDTQYF. CDR3 coding DNA: TGCAGTGCTAGAGACCATCTAGCGGGGGGTCGCACAGATACGCAGTATTTT.

This clonotype was observed a few times. The V call is TRBV19, the J call TRBJ2-5; 11 bases agree with TRBD1. Germline V lookup: CDR1 LNHDA, CDR2 SQIVND (reference sequence). The CDR3 length is 15 residues. With 9 bases clipped from V and 5 bases from J, the junction kept 11 bases outside the gene matches. The CDR3 loop reads CASRKGDRGRETQYF. CDR3 nucleotide sequence: TGTGCCAGCAGAAAAGGGGACAGGGGGAGGGAGACCCAGTACTTC. Combining the CDR3 with reference TRBV19 and TRBJ2-5 gives the whole variable domain DGGITQSPKYLFRKEGQNVTLSCEQNLNHDAMYWYRQDPGQGLRLIYYSQIVNDFQKGDIAEGYSVSREKKESFPLTVTSAQKNPTAFYLCASRKGDRGRETQYFGPGTRLLVL.

This clonotype was counted at least ten times. The gene calls are TRBV6-6 and TRBJ2-2; 7 positions match TRBD2. The CDR3 is made up of 16 amino acids. V was pared by 2 bases and J by 5 bases, with 8 bases of the junction left unmatched. Germline CDR1 is MNHNY and CDR2 is SVGAGI (reference sequence). DNA of the CDR3: TGTGCCAGCAGTTACGGTGCGGGGGTAGAGACCGGGGAGCTGTTTTTT. This encodes CASSYGAGVETGELFF.

This chain links TRBV5-1 with TRBJ2-1; D not resolved. Germline V gives CDR1 SGHRS, CDR2 YFSETQ. CDR3 length: 12 amino acids. With 4 bases removed from V and 6 bases from J, the gap between germline ends came to 8 bases. CDR3 nucleotide sequence: TGCGCCAGCAGCCCTTACTCCAATGAGCAGTTCTTC. It codes for CASSPYSNEQFF.

This clonotype occurred a few times. This chain joins TRBV28 and TRBJ2-7; no definite D call. CDR1 MDHEN and CDR2 SYDVKM come from the germline V gene. Trimming took off 3 bases at V and 3 bases at J, with 9 bases between the two ends. CDR3 size: 13 residues. DNA for the CDR3: TGTGCCAGCAGTTTCGGCCAGGACTACGAGCAGTACGTC. Translation: CASSFGQDYEQYV.

This clonotype was counted ten times or more. The chain links TRBV27 to TRBJ1-2, with 10 bases matching TRBD1. The ends lost 5 bases at V and 6 bases at J; junction bases unmatched: 3. The CDR3 is made up of 13 amino acids. CDR1 is MNHEY, CDR2 SMNVEV, per germline (reference sequence). As DNA, the CDR3 is TGTGCCAGCAGTCGCGGACAGGGGGATGGCTACACCTTC. Its translation: CASSRGQGDGYTF.

This clonotype occurred a few times. The V and J genes are TRBV5-1 and TRBJ2-1; 9 bases agree with TRBD2. Germline loops: CDR1 SGHRS, CDR2 YFSETQ. The CDR3 contains 15 residues. V lost 4 bases, J lost 6 bases, and 8 bases stayed unmatched. The CDR3 protein is CASSLLAGDINEQFF. Here the CDR3 DNA reads TGCGCCAGCAGCCTATTAGCGGGGGATATCAATGAGCAGTTCTTC.

This clonotype was seen repeatedly, ten times or more. The chain employs TRBV10-3 and TRBJ2-3; 8 positions match TRBD2. Germline values: CDR1 ENHRY, CDR2 SYGVKD. V dropped 9 bases and J dropped 10; count of bases not matched to a gene: 3. This CDR3 is 10 amino acids long. In nucleotides, the CDR3 is TGTGCCATGGGGCGGGGGGCGCAGTATTTT. This codes for CAMGRGAQYF.

The chain recombines TRBV7-9 with TRBJ1-1; a possible D gene is TRBD1 (5 bases). The CDR3 spans 15 residues. With 4 bases removed from V and 6 bases from J, the gap between germline ends came to 18 bases. From germline, CDR1 is SEHNR and CDR2 FQNEAQ (reference sequence). The CDR3 sequence: CASSSLSTQGAEAFF. As DNA, the CDR3 is TGTGCCAGCAGCTCATTATCGACCCAGGGAGCTGAAGCTTTCTTT.

There are a few counts of this clonotype. The chain uses TRBV20-1 and TRBJ2-3; TRBD1 is a possible D gene (6 bases). Germline CDR1 reads DFQATT; CDR2 reads SNEGSKA (reference sequence). The CDR3 is made up of 15 amino acids. Trimming took 5 bases from V and 2 from J, leaving 17 bases between them. DNA for the CDR3: TGCAGTGCTGGGCTTACAGGGATCTACACAGATACGCAGTATTTT. Protein product: CSAGLTGIYTDTQYF.